This TCR beta chain was identified during a study of identical twins (TCRdb year 2016). The study in broad terms: TCR alpha and beta repertoires from monozygotic twins, unrelated adults of various ages and cord blood were deep-sequenced to test whether fetal clonotypes persist. To rule out contamination, the twin experiments were replicated at different times with different library preparation protocols.

Results and caveats for the whole study, not just this receptor: Compared with coincidental sharing between unrelated individuals, an excess of low generation-probability sequences was observed among out-of-frame TCR alpha sequences shared between twins. In beta out-of-frame sequences, excess twin sharing was weaker, because having fewer shared sequences lowered the signal-to-noise ratio. Because the same donors could not be followed over many years, the conclusions relied on cross-sectional statistical analysis. Recombination models systematically underestimated out-of-frame TCR alpha sharing in monozygotic twins but agreed with sharing between unrelated individuals. Fewer insertions were carried by abundant cord blood beta clonotypes; a weaker similar trend was observed in young adult naive repertoires, while no such trend was observed in memory repertoires. Zero-insertion analyses could be partly confounded by invariant T cells such as MAIT and iNKT, though diverse VJ usage argued against such confounding for most clonotypes.

Every donor in the study was a healthy Caucasian. The twin cohort comprised three pairs of female monozygotic twins, all aged roughly 18 to 30 years. CD4+ and CD8+ T cell populations were isolated with positive isolation kits from Invitrogen. This clonotype was detected a few times. Its antigen target is currently unknown. Base qualities were left out, and no much larger clone turns up one base away. The V and J ends are trimmed by 5 bases and 10 bases, leaving 15 bases between them. From a lookup of the germline V gene, CDR1 and CDR2 are MNHNS and SASEGT. The CDR3 measures 13 amino acids from cysteine to phenylalanine. Only the CDR3 region is kept as DNA, spanning 39 bases read in frame from base 1. Libraries were made using 5' RACE. The run used an Illumina HiSeq 2000. Template switching added a universal primer binding site, and the final cDNA carried a unique molecular identifier that allowed TCR cDNA molecules to be counted accurately. Specific primers in the conserved constant-segment region were used to synthesize first-strand cDNA for TCR alpha and beta chains. Each cDNA library was double barcoded, with a SMART-Mk sample barcode plus Illumina barcodes, to control for contamination. TruSeq adapter sequences, together with Illumina sample barcodes, were added in two successive PCR steps. Sequencing of the TCR alpha and beta cDNA libraries was done on the Illumina HiSeq platform using custom primers. Per the source publication's procedure: Unique molecular identifiers were extracted from raw reads with MiGEC, and CDR3 positions were determined with MiXCR. Recombination models were inferred per individual with the repgenHMM and IGoR tools using an EM algorithm. The analysis of shared clonotypes was done with the tcR package in R, with sharing normalized by the product of cloneset sizes. To study raw recombination without the effects of thymic and clonal selection, out-of-frame nonproductive sequences were analyzed. In-frame beta chains were kept once TCRdb had trimmed the public reads at Q25 with fastp and called clones with MiXCR. Here each entry gathers all rows of one CDR3 protein and keeps the most common genes and DNA. For this entry, the V and J calls and clone size follow TCRdb and not the study's own pipeline. For this sample there are 450,000 or so distinct CDR3 sequences; 12% to 15% appear just once. About 0.53% of the sample is held by the ten biggest clonotypes.

The data were also submitted as part of a second study, on yellow fever vaccine responses in identical twins. The second study also describes: According to the authors, in identical twins the way T cells responded to vaccination appeared partly convergent and partly personalized. In the study, vaccine-responding T cell clones were precisely tracked in identical twins.

The clonotype originates from a woman between 18 and 30 years old in good health. This receptor chain uses TRBV6-1 and TRBJ2-1; tentative D gene TRBD2, with 5 bases matching. Source material: CD4+ T cells sorted from blood. The DNA reads TGTGCCAGCAGTCGTTCCCCAGAGCGGGAGCAGTTCTTC. Its translation is CASSRSPEREQFF.